Following are 21 T cell receptor beta chains from one sample sequenced in a study of breast tumors, draining lymph nodes, adjacent tissues. The lymph nodes were axillary draining lymph nodes from breast cancer patients. TCRdb analysed the multiplex PCR reads with MiXCR anew, one entry per CDR3 protein. The sample shows 200,000 to 300,000 distinct CDR3 sequences, about 33% of them seen only once. Sequencing used axillary lymph node tissue. Receptor source: a female donor with breast cancer. Some clones in this sample may be carry-over from other donors' samples.

Of note for this clonotype: A much larger clone is a single base away; this may be a read error. The chain employs TRBV5-1 and TRBJ2-5; maybe TRBD2 (5 bases). The CDR3 loop spans 15 amino acids. The germline CDR1 and CDR2 sequences are SGHRS and YFSETQ. The CDR3 DNA reads TGCGCCAGCAGCTTGGGTAGCGAGTACCAAGAGGCCCAGTACTTC. It translates to CASSLGSEYQEAQYF. The variable domain in full, with the rest retrieved from reference TRBV5-1 and TRBJ2-5, is KAGVTQTPRYLIKTRGQQVTLSCSPISGHRSVSWYQQTPGQGLQFLFEYFSETQRNKGNFPGRFSGRQFSNSRSEMNVSTLELGDSALYLCASSLGSEYQEAQYFGPGTRLLVL.

This clonotype has a count of ten or more. This sequence joins TRBV7-2 and TRBJ2-7; 9 bases are a match to TRBD2. V gave up 1 base and J gave up 3 bases; unmatched junction bases: 7. CDR1 and CDR2 (germline): SGHTA, FQGNSA. This CDR3 has 16 residues. Written as DNA, the CDR3 is TGTGCCAGCAGCTTAGTTAGCGGGAGCGACCACTACGAGCAGTACTTC. Protein sequence: CASSLVSGSDHYEQYF.

This clonotype was seen at least ten times. The V gene is TRBV10-3, the J gene TRBJ1-5, with D possibly TRBD1 on 5 matching bases. This CDR3 comprises 14 residues. Trimming pared 6 bases from V and 2 bases from J, leaving 11 bases between. CDR1 and CDR2 from the germline V gene are ENHRY and SYGVKD. CDR3 protein: CAISAGRGNQPQHF. The CDR3 DNA follows: TGTGCCATCAGCGCAGGGAGGGGCAATCAGCCCCAGCATTTT.

This clonotype was seen repeatedly, ten times or more. The V gene is TRBV20-1, the J gene TRBJ2-2; D is unresolved. V was trimmed by 0 bases and J by 1 base, leaving 6 bases between them. Germline V gives CDR1 DFQATT, CDR2 SNEGSKA (reference sequence). CDR3 size: 14 residues. CDR3 protein: CSARDIMNTGELFF. The CDR3 coding sequence is TGCAGTGCTAGAGATATTATGAACACCGGGGAGCTGTTTTTT.

CDR3: CASSAPGSYEQYGYTF. The CDR3 DNA is TGTGCCAGCAGCGCGCCAGGATCCTACGAGCAGTACGGCTACACCTTC. V gene TRBV11-2 combines with J gene TRBJ1-2; D not resolved. Looked up from germline, CDR1 is SGHAT and CDR2 is FQNNGV. Trimming cost V 5 bases and J 8 bases, with 24 bases left between them. The CDR3 covers 16 residues.

V is TRBV12-3 or TRBV12-4 and J is TRBJ2-2; TRBD1 might be the D (5 bases). Trimming pared 7 bases from V and 1 base from J, leaving 13 bases between. The CDR3 spans 15 residues. This chain's CDR3 is CASTSTGQNTGELFF. Written as DNA, the CDR3 is TGTGCCAGCACGAGCACAGGACAGAACACCGGGGAGCTGTTTTTT.

This chain links TRBV6-2 or TRBV6-3 with TRBJ2-1, with a tentative D call TRBD1 (5 bases). The germline V and J ends were trimmed by 7 bases and 5 bases, with 15 bases remaining between them. The V gene's germline CDR1 is MNHEY and CDR2 SVGEGT. This CDR3 contains 14 residues. The CDR3 spells CASKGPPIHNEQFF. CDR3 nucleotide sequence: TGTGCCAGCAAGGGGCCCCCGATTCACAATGAGCAGTTCTTC.

This chain joins TRBV10-3 and TRBJ2-2; the D is unclear. Germline V gene data show CDR1 as ENHRY and CDR2 as SYGVKD. V lost 6 bases to trimming and J lost 1 base, with 12 bases between them. The CDR3 spans 15 residues. As DNA, the CDR3 is TGTGCCATCAGGAGGAGAACTGGGAACACCGGGGAGCTGTTTTTT. This sequence encodes CAIRRRTGNTGELFF.

This clonotype has just a few counts. V gene TRBV28 combines with J gene TRBJ2-2; 12 nucleotides agree with TRBD1. The V segment lost 10 bases and the J segment 4 bases; nucleotides outside the gene matches: 4. CDR3 length equals 14 residues. Germline CDR1 reads MDHEN; CDR2 reads SYDVKM. The CDR3 DNA sequence: TGTGCCACCTGGGACAGGGGGCCCACCGGGGAGCTGTTTTTT. The encoded protein is CATWDRGPTGELFF. Full variable domain (remainder filled in from reference TRBV28 and TRBJ2-2): DVKVTQSSRYLVKRTGEKVFLECVQDMDHENMFWYRQDPGLGLRLIYFSYDVKMKEKGDIPEGYSVSREKKERFSLILESASTNQTSMYLCATWDRGPTGELFFGEGSRLTVL.

On this clonotype itself: A read error is possible here, since a much larger clone lies one base away. The CDR3 DNA reads TGTGCCAGTACCTCCGGGACAGGGGGGTTTGGCTACACCTTC. Translating gives CASTSGTGGFGYTF. This rearrangement joins TRBV19 to TRBJ1-2; 11 nucleotides line up with TRBD1. V trimming: 7 bases; J trimming: 7 bases; junction bases outside the gene matches: 8. Germline CDR1 reads LNHDA; CDR2 reads SQIVND (reference sequence). This CDR3 spans 14 amino acids.

There are many counts of this clonotype. V gene TRBV5-8 combines with J gene TRBJ2-7; TRBD1 agrees at 8 bases. Germline V lookup: CDR1 SGHTS, CDR2 YDEGEE. This CDR3 has 16 amino acids. Trimming at V came to 3 bases and at J to 3 bases, leaving 11 bases not matched to a gene. DNA of the CDR3: TGTGCCAGCAGCTCAAGTCCCGGGACAGGAGACTACGAGCAGTACTTC. This encodes CASSSSPGTGDYEQYF. Variable domain in full (rest from reference TRBV5-8 and TRBJ2-7): EAGVTQSPTHLIKTRGQQATLRCSPISGHTSVYWYQQALGLGLQFLLWYDEGEERNRGNFPPRFSGRQFPNYSSELNVNALELEDSALYLCASSSSPGTGDYEQYFGPGTRLTVT.

A word on this clonotype: This clone may be a read error of a much larger clone one base away. The chain is built from TRBV5-4 and TRBJ2-1, with 9 positions matching TRBD2. CDR1 is SGHNT, CDR2 YYREEE, per germline (reference sequence). CDR3 size: 14 residues. As DNA, the CDR3 is TGTGCCAGCACCCGTAGCGGGAGTCGTAATGAGCAGCTCTTC. Its protein is CASTRSGSRNEQLF.

A few counts support this clonotype. This clone may be a read error of a much larger clone one base away. The rearrangement uses TRBV20-1 and TRBJ2-2; D remains unclear. The CDR3 sequence is 14 residues long. With 1 base removed from V and 0 bases from J, the gap between germline ends came to 6 bases. Germline CDR1 reads DFQATT; CDR2 reads SNEGSKA (reference sequence). The CDR3 sequence is CSARGDANTGELFF. The DNA for the CDR3 is TGCAGTGCTAGAGGAGACGCGAACACCGGGGAGCTGTTTTTT.

In regard to this clonotype: Compared with germline, one end of the junction differs, possibly owing to a read error. The chain uses TRBV5-8 and TRBJ2-4; D not certain. Per germline, CDR1 SGHTS and CDR2 YDEGEE. CDR3 length: 17 residues. Written as DNA, the CDR3 is TGTACCAGCAGCTACAGCCTCGCGGCACTAGCCAAAAACATTCAGTACTTC. Encoded protein: CTSSYSLAALAKNIQYF. Complete variable domain (other parts from reference TRBV5-8 and TRBJ2-4): EAGVTQSPTHLIKTRGQQATLRCSPISGHTSVYWYQQALGLGLQFLLWYDEGEERNRGNFPPRFSGRQFPNYSSELNVNALELEDSALYLCTSSYSLAALAKNIQYFGAGTRLSVL.

This clonotype was found many times. This rearrangement joins TRBV7-9 to TRBJ2-7; weak D call: TRBD1 (5 bases). V was pared by 3 bases and J by 3 bases, with 9 bases between. The CDR3 consists of 13 residues. Germline V gene lookup returns CDR1 SEHNR and CDR2 FQNEAQ (reference sequence). The CDR3 DNA reads TGTGCCAGCAGCTTCGGCAGGGTCTACGAGCAGTACTTC. It specifies CASSFGRVYEQYF.

This clonotype was counted between two and nine times. This sequence may be a read error, since a much larger clone differs from it by one base. Likely a read error: the CDR3 ends without its conserved phenylalanine or tryptophan. The J gene is TRBJ2-7, the V gene TRBV7-8; unclear D gene. Trimming pared 3 bases from V and 4 bases from J, leaving 10 bases between. The germline gives CDR1 SGHVS, CDR2 FQNEAQ. The CDR3 is made up of 13 amino acids. CDR3 loop: CASSFRVGYEQYL. Here the CDR3 DNA reads TGTGCCAGCAGCTTCCGCGTTGGGTACGAGCAGTACCTC.

Notes on this clonotype: Being one base from a much bigger clone, this may be a read error. The rearrangement links TRBV20-1 to TRBJ2-1; 9 positions agree with TRBD2. Germline V gene data show CDR1 as DFQATT and CDR2 as SNEGSKA (reference sequence). This CDR3 contains 14 residues. After removal of 6 bases from V and 4 bases from J, the junction contained 7 bases not matched to a gene. The CDR3 reads CSAPSGKGYNEQFF. As DNA, the CDR3 is TGCAGTGCCCCTAGCGGGAAGGGGTACAATGAGCAGTTCTTC.

This clonotype was seen many times. This chain joins TRBV7-8 and TRBJ1-6; D gene unclear. V shed 1 base and J shed 10 bases, with 11 bases lying between them. This CDR3 contains 14 residues. In germline, CDR1 is SGHVS, CDR2 FQNEAQ. The CDR3 DNA reads TGTGCCAGCAGCTTAGGCCCGGAGAGATCACCCCTCCACTTT. It specifies CASSLGPERSPLHF.

This clonotype has ten or more counts. The junction departs from germline at one end; a sequencing error may be responsible. V is TRBV12-3 or TRBV12-4 and J is TRBJ2-2; 7 positions match TRBD2. The CDR3 has 14 residues. The CDR3 nucleotides are TGTGCCAGCAGGTTAGGCGGGAGCACCGGGGAGCTGTTTTTT. The encoded protein is CASRLGGSTGELFF.

There are many counts of this clonotype. The V and J genes are TRBV5-6 and TRBJ2-7; D unresolved. With 0 bases removed from V and 1 base from J, the gap between germline ends came to 5 bases. The CDR3 has 13 residues. Germline assignment: CDR1 SGHDT and CDR2 YYEEEE. The CDR3 reads CASSLGESYEQYF. The CDR3 nucleotides are TGTGCCAGCAGCTTGGGGGAATCCTACGAGCAGTACTTC.

At least ten counts were recorded for this clonotype. This chain joins TRBV4-3 and TRBJ2-3; no clear D gene. The CDR3 is made up of 18 amino acids. The V end lost 1 base, the J end lost 3 bases, and 20 bases lay between the germline ends. Germline lookup yields CDR1 LGHNA and CDR2 YSLEER. The chain's CDR3 is CASSQAIVGSRATDTQYF. The DNA for the CDR3 is TGCGCCAGCAGCCAAGCTATCGTAGGCTCAAGGGCGACAGATACGCAGTATTTT.